This TCR beta chain emerged from a study of blood T cells in healthy people across ages. Study-wide results and limits: Greater diversity and more naive CD4+ cells were seen in long-lived donors than in aged donors.

A second PCR of roughly 7 to 11 cycles used a sample-barcoded 5' primer and a J-beta primer mix. TCRdb reprocessed the 5' RACE reads via MiXCR and lists one record per CDR3 protein. Of some 1.8 million distinct CDR3 sequences in the sample, about two fifths were seen once. Losses at the gene ends were 5 bases for V and 4 bases for J; bases not matched to a gene: 11. Germline V CDR1 and CDR2: SGHTA, FQGNSA. This CDR3 comprises 16 residues. For this clonotype: Its antigen is not identified.

Donors each provided roughly 11 milliliters of peripheral blood. This chain uses TRBV7-2 with TRBJ1-2; 9 bases map to TRBD1. This TCR derives from a human donor in good health. The source material was blood. DNA for the CDR3: TGTGCCAGCAGCCGTACCGGGACAGGGCCGGGCTATGGCTACACCTTC. Residues: CASSRTGTGPGYGYTF. Filled out from reference TRBV7-2 and TRBJ1-2, the complete variable domain reads GAGVSQSPSNKVTEKGKDVELRCDPISGHTALYWYRQSLGQGLEFLIYFQGNSAPDKSGLPSDRFSAERTGGSVSTLTIQRTQQEDSAVYLCASSRTGTGPGYGYTFGSGTRLTVV.